Listed below are T cell receptor beta chains from one sample, sequenced in a study of blood T cell repertoires in COVID-19. Only in-frame clones appear in the TCRdb table, and some are missing; sequencing was by immunoSEQ multiplex PCR. The data hold approximately 210,000 clones, with roughly four fifths observed a single time. The specimen was peripheral blood. All receptors derive from a middle-aged woman with acute or convalescent COVID-19. CDR3s include the opening cysteine and the closing phenylalanine or tryptophan. D genes are given only for firm matches. Size is stated for part of the rows, as once, few or many counts, or as a class when the clone is expanded.

len: 11; abundance: -; j_gene: TRBJ1-1; d_gene: -; v_gene: TRBV2; CDR3aa: CASTVNTEAFF; CDR3nt: TGTGCCAGCACGGTGAACACTGAAGCTTTCTTT
len: 13; abundance: -; j_gene: TRBJ2-1; d_gene: -; v_gene: TRBV25-1; CDR3aa: CASTGISYNEQFF; CDR3nt: TGTGCCAGCACGGGGATCTCCTACAATGAGCAGTTCTTC
len: 14; abundance: -; j_gene: TRBJ1-1; d_gene: TRBD1; v_gene: TRBV5-5; CDR3aa: CASSYGTVNTEAFF; CDR3nt: TGTGCCAGCAGCTACGGGACAGTTAACACTGAAGCTTTCTTT
len: 14; abundance: -; j_gene: TRBJ1-2; d_gene: -; v_gene: TRBV7-9; CDR3aa: CASSSSGGADGYTF; CDR3nt: TGTGCCAGCAGCTCCTCGGGGGGGGCGGATGGCTACACCTTC
len: 13; abundance: -; j_gene: TRBJ2-1; d_gene: -; v_gene: TRBV7-2; CDR3aa: CASSLDRANEQFF; CDR3nt: TGTGCCAGCAGCTTAGACAGGGCCAATGAGCAGTTCTTC
len: 14; abundance: -; j_gene: TRBJ1-5; d_gene: TRBD1; v_gene: TRBV27; CDR3aa: CASSLGQVNQPQHF; CDR3nt: TGTGCCAGCAGTTTGGGACAGGTCAATCAGCCCCAGCATTTT
len: 14; abundance: -; j_gene: TRBJ2-1; d_gene: TRBD1; v_gene: TRBV18; CDR3aa: CASSPGQGYGEQFF; CDR3nt: TGTGCCAGCTCACCGGGACAGGGATACGGGGAGCAGTTCTTC
len: 15; abundance: -; j_gene: TRBJ1-2; d_gene: -; v_gene: TRBV5-8; CDR3aa: CASSSGQWVGSGYTF; CDR3nt: TGTGCCAGCAGCTCAGGACAGTGGGTTGGAAGTGGCTACACCTTC
len: 17; abundance: -; j_gene: TRBJ2-7; d_gene: TRBD2; v_gene: TRBV7-2; CDR3aa: CASSLRTSGGSSYEQYF; CDR3nt: TGTGCCAGCAGCTTAAGGACTAGCGGGGGTAGCTCCTACGAGCAGTACTTC
len: 15; abundance: -; j_gene: TRBJ2-5; d_gene: TRBD1; v_gene: TRBV7-6; CDR3aa: CASSSPGTGEETQYF; CDR3nt: TGTGCCAGCAGCTCCCCCGGGACAGGGGAAGAGACCCAGTACTTC
len: 13; abundance: -; j_gene: TRBJ2-7; d_gene: TRBD2; v_gene: TRBV5-1; CDR3aa: CASSELAVDEQYF; CDR3nt: TGCGCCAGCAGCGAACTAGCGGTCGACGAGCAGTACTTC
len: 15; abundance: few; j_gene: TRBJ2-7; d_gene: TRBD1; v_gene: TRBV7-7; CDR3aa: CASSKDRGSSYEQYF; CDR3nt: TGTGCCAGCAGCAAGGACAGGGGAAGCTCCTACGAGCAGTACTTC
len: 15; abundance: -; j_gene: TRBJ2-1; d_gene: TRBD2; v_gene: TRBV7-8; CDR3aa: CASVVAGGSYNEQFF; CDR3nt: TGTGCCAGCGTTGTAGCGGGAGGCTCCTACAATGAGCAGTTCTTC
len: 11; abundance: -; j_gene: TRBJ1-5; d_gene: TRBD1; v_gene: TRBV10-2; CDR3aa: CASSQGASWHF; CDR3nt: TGCGCCAGTTCGCAGGGGGCCTCGTGGCATTTT
len: 16; abundance: -; j_gene: TRBJ2-1; d_gene: -; v_gene: TRBV3-1/TRBV3-2; CDR3aa: CASSQDLAGANNEQFF; CDR3nt: TGTGCCAGCAGCCAAGATCTCGCGGGGGCGAACAATGAGCAGTTCTTC